Following are 29 T cell receptor beta chains from one sample sequenced in a study of blood T cell repertoires in COVID-19. The data were produced by immunoSEQ multiplex PCR, yet TCRdb's version contains in-frame clones alone and is incomplete. The table lists around 250,000 clones, approximately 82% of them singletons. The sample taken for sequencing was peripheral blood. Receptors were obtained from a woman over 75 with acute or convalescent COVID-19.

The chain combines TRBV19 with TRBJ1-2; D perhaps matches TRBD1 (6 bases). The germline V gene has CDR1 LNHDA and CDR2 SQIVND (reference sequence). V gave up 3 bases and J gave up 7 bases, with 15 bases separating them. This CDR3 has 14 residues. As DNA, the CDR3 is TGTGCCAGTAGTATTACCCAGGGGAGTACTGGCTACACCTTC. The encoded protein is CASSITQGSTGYTF.

The chain combines TRBV6-6 with TRBJ1-1, with D maybe TRBD1 (6 bases). The CDR3 totals 15 residues. Germline-derived CDR1 and CDR2 are MNHNY and SVGAGI (reference sequence). V gave up 8 bases and J gave up 4 bases, with 20 bases separating them. The CDR3, as DNA: TGTGCCAGCGTTCAGGGGATGCGGTATGCCACTGAAGCTTTCTTT. Translating it yields CASVQGMRYATEAFF.

CDR3 region: CASSQDPGGSSGANVLTF. The CDR3 DNA reads as TGCGCCAGCAGCCAAGATCCAGGGGGGAGCTCTGGGGCCAACGTCCTGACTTTC. V and J are TRBV4-3 and TRBJ2-6; D perhaps matches TRBD1 (7 bases). V was trimmed by 0 bases and J by 0 bases, leaving 12 bases between them. The CDR3 has 18 residues. The germline gives CDR1 LGHNA, CDR2 YSLEER.

The chain employs TRBV14 and TRBJ2-7, with D perhaps matching TRBD2 (5 bases). CDR3 length equals 15 residues. The ends were cut back, 1 base at V and 6 bases at J, with 16 bases in the middle. From germline, CDR1 is SGHDN and CDR2 FVKESK. In nucleotides, the CDR3 is TGTGCCAGCAGCCAAGGGAGGCAGCAACGACTCGAGCAGTACTTC. It yields the protein CASSQGRQQRLEQYF.

This sequence joins TRBV5-1 and TRBJ2-1, with D maybe TRBD1 (5 bases). Trimming took off 0 bases at V and 3 bases at J, with 10 bases between the two ends. CDR1 is SGHRS, CDR2 YFSETQ, per germline. The CDR3 runs to 15 residues. CDR3: CASSLARQGYNEQFF. The CDR3 DNA reads as TGCGCCAGCAGCTTGGCCCGCCAGGGCTACAATGAGCAGTTCTTC.

The chain links TRBV11-2 to TRBJ2-7, with D possibly being TRBD2 (7 bases). Looked up from germline, CDR1 is SGHAT and CDR2 is FQNNGV. This CDR3 region has 15 residues. V was shortened by 2 bases and J by 4 bases, with 15 bases between the two germline ends. CDR3 residues: CASSLSAGGPYEQYF. The CDR3, as DNA: TGTGCCAGCAGCTTATCTGCCGGGGGGCCGTACGAGCAGTACTTC.

Concerning this clone: This specimen includes other DNA sequences encoding the same CDR3. This chain links TRBV5-4 with TRBJ2-7, with TRBD1 identical over 10 bases. CDR1 and CDR2 from the germline V gene are SGHNT and YYREEE (reference sequence). There are 15 residues in the CDR3. The J segment lost 2 bases and the V segment lost 1 base, leaving 3 bases of the junction unmatched. This CDR3 reads CASSLRDRGTYEQYF. The CDR3 nucleotides read TGTGCCAGCAGCTTGAGGGACAGGGGCACCTACGAGCAGTACTTC.

A single count supports this clone. V is TRBV30 and J is TRBJ2-2, with D possibly matching TRBD1 (6 bases). Germline assignment: CDR1 GTSNPN and CDR2 SVGIG (reference sequence). With 0 bases removed from V and 7 bases from J, the gap between germline ends came to 6 bases. The CDR3 consists of 12 residues. The CDR3 reads CAWSVQGGELFF. The CDR3 nucleotides read TGTGCCTGGAGTGTACAGGGCGGGGAGCTGTTTTTT.

This clone showed up just once. This sample also contains other DNA sequences that code for the same CDR3. The chain has TRBV9 and TRBJ1-1; maybe TRBD1 (5 bases). Germline assignment: CDR1 SGDLS and CDR2 YYNGEE. CDR3 length: 15 amino acids. V gave up 0 bases and J gave up 1 base, with 10 bases separating them. The CDR3 DNA reads TGTGCCAGCAGCGTAGAGGGGCAGCCGAACACTGAAGCTTTCTTT. Amino acids: CASSVEGQPNTEAFF.

V and J are TRBV10-1 and TRBJ2-3, with 7 bases matching TRBD2. The germline gives CDR1 WNHNN, CDR2 SYGVQD (reference sequence). CDR3 length: 16 amino acids. J was trimmed by 0 bases and V by 5 bases; bases with no gene match: 8. The CDR3 loop reads CASSPTIAGSTDTQYF. The CDR3 region has the DNA TGCGCCAGCAGTCCAACAATAGCGGGTAGCACAGATACGCAGTATTTT.

J is TRBJ2-3 and V is TRBV27; 8 nucleotides line up with TRBD2. Per germline, CDR1 MNHEY and CDR2 SMNVEV (reference sequence). Losses at the gene ends were 3 bases for V and 2 bases for J; bases not matched to a gene: 16. This CDR3 contains 19 residues. The CDR3 DNA sequence: TGTGCCAGCAGTTTTTATCCCGGGCGTGGCGGGAGGAACACAGATACGCAGTATTTT. It yields the protein CASSFYPGRGGRNTDTQYF.

The chain carries TRBV18 and TRBJ2-1, with D perhaps matching TRBD1 (5 bases). V shed 7 bases and J shed 7 bases, with 17 bases lying between them. Germline CDR1 is KGHSH and CDR2 is LQKENI. The CDR3 length is 14 residues. The CDR3 spells CASYRQRSANEQFF. For the CDR3, the DNA is TGTGCCAGCTACCGACAGAGATCGGCAAATGAGCAGTTCTTC. The full variable domain, with the rest looked up from reference TRBV18 and TRBJ2-1, is NAGVMQNPRHLVRRRGQEARLRCSPMKGHSHVYWYRQLPEEGLKFMVYLQKENIIDESGMPKERFSAEFPKEGPSILRIQQVVRGDSAAYFCASYRQRSANEQFFGPGTRLTVL.

This chain connects TRBV20-1 to TRBJ1-2, with D unresolved. The CDR3 sequence is 14 residues long. From germline, CDR1 is DFQATT and CDR2 SNEGSKA (reference sequence). Trimming removed 3 bases from V and 7 bases from J, with 18 bases in between. The CDR3 coding sequence is TGCAGTGCTAGTCCCCAGCAGCGACGCGGTGGCTACACCTTC. Translation: CSASPQQRRGGYTF.

For the CDR3, the DNA is TGTGCCAGCAGCCAAGGACAGAATAGCAATCAGCCCCAGCATTTT. Protein sequence: CASSQGQNSNQPQHF. This chain connects TRBV3-1 (or the pseudogene TRBV3-2) to TRBJ1-5; a weak D match, TRBD1 (5 bases). From germline, CDR1 is LGHDT and CDR2 YNNKEL (reference sequence). The CDR3 length is 15 residues. Between the trimmed V and J ends, which lost 1 base and 0 bases, there was a span of 7 bases.

The gene calls are TRBV4-2 and TRBJ1-1; TRBD1 aligns across 7 bases. Germline V CDR1 and CDR2: LGHNA, YNFKEQ. The CDR3 extends over 14 amino acids. V was clipped by 4 bases and J by 1 base; unmatched bases: 3. The CDR3 coding sequence is TGTGCCAGCAGCCCGGACAGGAGGAACACTGAAGCTTTCTTT. Its protein is CASSPDRRNTEAFF.

The chain joins TRBV7-2 to TRBJ2-7, with 9 nucleotides matching TRBD2. V lost 5 bases, J lost 3 bases, and 5 bases stayed unmatched. The CDR3 runs 14 residues. Per the germline V gene, CDR1 is SGHTA and CDR2 is FQGNSA. CDR3 bases: TGTGCCAGCAGCACGGGACTAGCTAGCTACGAGCAGTACTTC. As protein: CASSTGLASYEQYF. The full variable domain, in which reference TRBV7-2 and TRBJ2-7 provide the parts outside the CDR3, is GAGVSQSPSNKVTEKGKDVELRCDPISGHTALYWYRQSLGQGLEFLIYFQGNSAPDKSGLPSDRFSAERTGGSVSTLTIQRTQQEDSAVYLCASSTGLASYEQYFGPGTRLTVT.

The V call is TRBV27, the J call TRBJ2-7, with a possible D match to TRBD1 (6 bases). The CDR3 is 14 residues long. V was cut by 2 bases and J by 2 bases, with 10 bases left in between. Germline lookup yields CDR1 MNHEY and CDR2 SMNVEV (reference sequence). CDR3 amino acids: CASSLTGQPYEQYF. As DNA, the CDR3 is TGTGCCAGCAGTTTAACCGGACAGCCCTACGAGCAGTACTTC.

Here the CDR3 DNA reads TGTGCCAGCAGCTTCCGTGACAGGGGCTCTGGAAACACCATATATTTT. Residues: CASSFRDRGSGNTIYF. This chain connects TRBV5-4 to TRBJ1-3, with 8 bases lining up with TRBD1. Germline values: CDR1 SGHNT, CDR2 YYREEE (reference sequence). V lost 2 bases to trimming and J lost 0 bases; unmatched junction nucleotides: 4. This CDR3 spans 16 amino acids.

The gene calls are TRBV27 and TRBJ1-1; D is unclear. Trimming pared 2 bases from V and 1 base from J, leaving 11 bases between. The CDR3 is 15 residues long. The germline gives CDR1 MNHEY, CDR2 SMNVEV (reference sequence). CDR3 region: CASSLIGGQNTEAFF. CDR3 in DNA: TGTGCCAGCAGTTTAATCGGCGGGCAGAACACTGAAGCTTTCTTT.

The CDR3 DNA reads as TGTGCCAGCGCTACCGCCAGGCCAACTAATGAAAAACTGTTTTTT. The encoded protein is CASATARPTNEKLFF. This chain connects TRBV6-5 to TRBJ1-4, with unresolved D. The germline V gene encodes CDR1 MNHEY and CDR2 SVGAGI. The CDR3 contains 15 residues. Trimming removed 8 bases from V and 0 bases from J, with 13 bases in between.

The chain is built from TRBV28 and TRBJ1-2; TRBD1 might be the D (5 bases). Germline lookup yields CDR1 MDHEN and CDR2 SYDVKM. V was pared by 7 bases and J by 1 base, with 13 bases between. This CDR3 spans 14 amino acids. The CDR3 coding sequence is TGTGCCAGCACACGGCGGGGGGTTAACTATGGCTACACCTTC. Its protein product is CASTRRGVNYGYTF.

The chain has TRBV19 and TRBJ2-2, with 12 nucleotides matching TRBD1. There are 15 residues in the CDR3. V lost 6 bases and J lost 7; bases outside the gene matches: 6. Germline values: CDR1 LNHDA, CDR2 SQIVND (reference sequence). DNA for the CDR3: TGTGCCAGTAGATCCGGGACAGGGGGCGTCGGGGAGCTGTTTTTT. This encodes CASRSGTGGVGELFF.

Note on this clone: This specimen includes other DNA sequences encoding the same CDR3. The genes are TRBV5-5 and TRBJ1-1; D gene uncertain. CDR1 and CDR2 (germline): SGHKS, YYEKEE (reference sequence). The CDR3 is made up of 11 amino acids. Trimming removed 4 bases at V and 1 base at J, with 2 bases between. The CDR3 is CASSQNTEAFF. DNA of the CDR3: TGTGCCAGCAGCCAGAACACTGAAGCTTTCTTT.

The chain has TRBV5-6 and TRBJ2-7; 9 bases map to TRBD2. In germline, CDR1 is SGHDT, CDR2 YYEEEE. V lost 0 bases and J lost 6; bases outside the gene matches: 13. The CDR3 runs to 17 residues. As DNA, the CDR3 is TGTGCCAGCAGCTTGGGCGGGTGGTTTAGCGGGAGTTTCGAGCAGTACTTC. Translating gives CASSLGGWFSGSFEQYF.

The chain is built from TRBV12-3 or TRBV12-4 and TRBJ1-1; D is possibly TRBD1 (5 bases). The CDR3 contains 13 residues. Trimming removed 3 bases at V and 1 base at J, with 6 bases between. DNA of the CDR3: TGTGCCAGCAGTTTGGGGGGGAACACTGAAGCTTTCTTT. It codes for CASSLGGNTEAFF.

The chain recombines TRBV24-1 with TRBJ1-1; D not resolved. Per germline, CDR1 KGHDR and CDR2 SFDVKD. The CDR3 spans 11 residues. Trimming left V 7 bases short and J 8 bases short, with 10 bases between. The CDR3 DNA sequence: TGTGCCACCAGCCTCCGAGGGGAAGCTTTCTTT. It translates to CATSLRGEAFF.

The rearrangement links TRBV15 to TRBJ2-1; 9 bases align to TRBD2. The CDR3 has 15 amino acids. The V and J ends lost 1 base and 4 bases, in that order; junction bases with no gene match: 2. The germline V gene has CDR1 LNHNV and CDR2 YYDKDF (reference sequence). CDR3 nucleotides: TGTGCCACCAGCAGAGTGGCGGGAGGGTACAATGAGCAGTTCTTC. It translates to CATSRVAGGYNEQFF.

This clone was observed a few times. The V and J genes are TRBV7-3 and TRBJ2-3; perhaps TRBD2 as D (6 bases). V gave up 3 bases and J gave up 0 bases, with 13 bases separating them. Germline V CDR1 and CDR2: SGHTA, FQGTGA. The length of the CDR3 is 16 residues. CDR3 nucleotide sequence: TGTGCCAGCAGCTTGGGACTTCAGCTTAGCACAGATACGCAGTATTTT. This sequence encodes CASSLGLQLSTDTQYF.

This rearrangement joins TRBV30 to TRBJ2-7; D may be TRBD1 (6 bases). The CDR3 is made up of 12 amino acids. Germline V gene data show CDR1 as GTSNPN and CDR2 as SVGIG (reference sequence). The germline V and J ends were trimmed by 4 bases and 2 bases, with 9 bases remaining between them. For the CDR3, the DNA is TGTGCCTGGACGGACAGTGCCTACGAGCAGTACTTC. Its protein is CAWTDSAYEQYF.